This T cell receptor (beta chain) was observed in a study of shared clonotypes between healthy human individuals. General study findings and limits: In the sorted subsets, rarefaction showed sequencing was incomplete despite large depth. Sampling was confined to blood; repertoires within tissues likely differ. Naive CD4 clonotypes overlapped across a handful of donors at approximately 5.5%. What limited the represented genetic and exposure-history diversity was the small number of donors.

A remark on this clone: Its specificity is unknown.

The data were produced by immunoSEQ multiplex PCR, yet TCRdb's version contains in-frame clones alone and is incomplete. The table lists around 690,000 clones, around 90% of them singletons. The material sequenced was memory CD8+ T cells from PBMCs. The subset is: CD45RO+ cells pooled with CCR7-negative TemRA cells. This sequence originates from a man between 18 and 35 years old in good health. Some clones in this sample may be carry-over from other donors' samples.

CDR3: CASSIGSLGQPSNYGYTF. The CDR3 DNA follows: TGTGCCAGTAGTATTGGATCTCTGGGGCAGCCGTCTAACTATGGCTACACCTTC. The chain has TRBV19 and TRBJ1-2; D may be TRBD1 (5 bases). The ends were cut back, 3 bases at V and 0 bases at J, with 20 bases in the middle. From germline, CDR1 is LNHDA and CDR2 SQIVND (reference sequence). The CDR3 runs 18 residues.